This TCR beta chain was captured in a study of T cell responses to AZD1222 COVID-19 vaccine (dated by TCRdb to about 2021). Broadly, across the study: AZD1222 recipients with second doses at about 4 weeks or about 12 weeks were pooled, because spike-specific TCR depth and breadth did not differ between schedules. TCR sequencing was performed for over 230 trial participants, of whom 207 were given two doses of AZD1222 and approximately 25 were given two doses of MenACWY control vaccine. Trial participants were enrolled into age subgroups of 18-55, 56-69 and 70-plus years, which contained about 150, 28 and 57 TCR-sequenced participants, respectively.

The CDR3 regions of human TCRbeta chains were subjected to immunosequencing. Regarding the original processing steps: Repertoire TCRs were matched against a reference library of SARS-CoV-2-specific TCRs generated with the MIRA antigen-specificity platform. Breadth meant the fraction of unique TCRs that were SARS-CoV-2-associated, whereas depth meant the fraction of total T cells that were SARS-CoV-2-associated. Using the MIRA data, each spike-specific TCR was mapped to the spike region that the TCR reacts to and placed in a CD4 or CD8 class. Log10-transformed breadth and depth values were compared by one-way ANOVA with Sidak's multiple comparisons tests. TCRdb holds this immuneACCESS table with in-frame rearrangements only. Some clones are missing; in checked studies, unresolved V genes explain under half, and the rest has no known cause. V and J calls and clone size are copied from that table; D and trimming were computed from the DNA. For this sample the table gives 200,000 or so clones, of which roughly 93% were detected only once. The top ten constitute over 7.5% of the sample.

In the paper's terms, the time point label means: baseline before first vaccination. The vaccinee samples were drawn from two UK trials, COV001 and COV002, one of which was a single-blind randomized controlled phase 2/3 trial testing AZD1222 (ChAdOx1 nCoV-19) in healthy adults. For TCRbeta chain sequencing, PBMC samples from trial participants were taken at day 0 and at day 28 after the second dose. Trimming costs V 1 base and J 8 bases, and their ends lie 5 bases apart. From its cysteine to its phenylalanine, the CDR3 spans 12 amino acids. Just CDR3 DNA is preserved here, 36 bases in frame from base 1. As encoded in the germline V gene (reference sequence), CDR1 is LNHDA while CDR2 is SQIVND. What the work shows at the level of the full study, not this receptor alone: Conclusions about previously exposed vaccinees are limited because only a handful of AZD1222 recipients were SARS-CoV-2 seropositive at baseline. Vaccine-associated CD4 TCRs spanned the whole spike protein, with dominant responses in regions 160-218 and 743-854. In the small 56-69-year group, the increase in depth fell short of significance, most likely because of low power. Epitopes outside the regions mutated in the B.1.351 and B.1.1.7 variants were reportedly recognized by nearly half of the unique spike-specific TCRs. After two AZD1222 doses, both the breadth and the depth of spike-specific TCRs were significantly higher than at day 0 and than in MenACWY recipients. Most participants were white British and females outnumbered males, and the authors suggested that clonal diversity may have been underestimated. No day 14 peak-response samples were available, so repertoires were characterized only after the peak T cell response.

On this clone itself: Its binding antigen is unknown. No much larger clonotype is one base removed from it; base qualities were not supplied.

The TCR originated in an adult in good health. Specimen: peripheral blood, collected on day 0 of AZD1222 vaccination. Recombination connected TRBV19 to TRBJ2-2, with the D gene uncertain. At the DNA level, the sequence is TGTGCCAGTAGTATAGGGTCTGGGGAGCTGTTTTTT. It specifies CASSIGSGELFF.